Following are 31 T cell receptor beta chains from one sample sequenced in a study of cytomegalovirus exposure and HLA in healthy donors. Assay used: immunoSEQ multiplex PCR; TCRdb lists only in-frame clones, some missing. Of roughly 300,000 clones listed, over 75% are singletons. The sequencing input was PBMCs. These receptor sequences come from a woman aged 18-29 years in good health and CMV-seronegative.

The chain carries TRBV27 and TRBJ2-1; 14 bases are a match to TRBD2. There are 16 residues in the CDR3. Trimming at V came to 5 bases and at J to 5 bases, leaving 5 bases not matched to a gene. Germline-derived CDR1 and CDR2 are MNHEY and SMNVEV (reference sequence). CDR3 nucleotides: TGTGCCAGCAGTGCCCGGACTAGCGGGGGGAACAATGAGCAGTTCTTC. Protein product: CASSARTSGGNNEQFF.

The V gene is TRBV9, the J gene TRBJ2-1; D is undetermined. CDR3 size: 11 residues. The ends were cut back, 3 bases at V and 8 bases at J, with 6 bases in the middle. CDR1 SGDLS and CDR2 YYNGEE come from the germline V gene. CDR3 loop: CASSDTYEQFF. In DNA form, the CDR3 reads TGTGCCAGCAGCGACACCTATGAGCAGTTCTTC.

This chain connects TRBV28 to TRBJ1-1, with 8 bases matching TRBD1. The CDR3 has 15 residues. V lost 5 bases and J lost 9; bases outside the gene matches: 14. CDR1 and CDR2 from the germline V gene are MDHEN and SYDVKM. In DNA, the CDR3 is TGTGCCAGCAGTCCAATATACGGGAGCAGGGGGCAAGCTTTCTTT. This encodes CASSPIYGSRGQAFF.

V is TRBV25-1 and J is TRBJ1-1, with TRBD1 as a possible D gene (6 bases). V was trimmed by 6 bases and J by 1 base, leaving 18 bases between them. The germline CDR1 and CDR2 sequences are MGHDK and SYGVNS. This CDR3 contains 16 residues. The CDR3 DNA follows: TGTGCCAGCAGAGGTGGTGCCAACAGGGCGAACACTGAAGCTTTCTTT. It specifies CASRGGANRANTEAFF.

V is TRBV11-2 and J is TRBJ2-7; D not resolved. The CDR3 length is 12 residues. The germline V and J ends were trimmed by 3 bases and 3 bases, with 6 bases remaining between them. Germline CDR1 and CDR2: SGHAT and FQNNGV. The CDR3 loop reads CASSFGGYEQYF. The CDR3, as DNA: TGTGCCAGCAGCTTCGGTGGCTACGAGCAGTACTTC.

The V and J genes are TRBV28 and TRBJ2-1; 14 nucleotides line up with TRBD2. The germline V gene has CDR1 MDHEN and CDR2 SYDVKM. J was trimmed by 6 bases and V by 5 bases; bases with no gene match: 6. CDR3 size: 16 residues. The CDR3 region has the DNA TGTGCCAGCAGTACTTCCGGGACTAGCGGGAGCAATGAGCAGTTCTTC. Translating gives CASSTSGTSGSNEQFF.

This rearrangement joins TRBV28 to TRBJ1-2; 7 bases map to TRBD1. After removal of 9 bases from V and 4 bases from J, the junction contained 8 bases not matched to a gene. This CDR3 is 13 amino acids long. Germline loops: CDR1 MDHEN, CDR2 SYDVKM. The CDR3 reads CASTGAPFYGYTF. CDR3 nucleotide sequence: TGTGCCAGTACAGGGGCGCCCTTCTATGGCTACACCTTC.

This chain joins TRBV18 and TRBJ2-5; D call uncertain. CDR1 and CDR2 (germline): KGHSH, LQKENI. The germline V and J ends were trimmed by 5 bases and 2 bases, with 21 bases remaining between them. This CDR3 contains 17 residues. CDR3 sequence (DNA): TGTGCCAGCTCAACCTCTACCCCGGGTGCAATTCAAGAGACCCAGTACTTC. Translated: CASSTSTPGAIQETQYF.

The rearrangement uses TRBV5-6 and TRBJ2-7; 9 bases map to TRBD1. V lost 4 bases, J lost 2 bases, and 7 bases stayed unmatched. Per germline, CDR1 SGHDT and CDR2 YYEEEE. This CDR3 has 15 residues. Here the CDR3 DNA reads TGTGCCAGCAGCCCGGGACAGGGTGGAGCCTACGAGCAGTACTTC. Its translation is CASSPGQGGAYEQYF.

Only one count was recorded for this clone. The chain carries TRBV11-3 and TRBJ1-1; tentatively, D is TRBD1 (5 bases). Germline values: CDR1 SGHNT, CDR2 YENEEA. V lost 8 bases and J 1 base, leaving 11 bases between the germline ends. This CDR3 region has 13 residues. CDR3 protein: CASSPGGNTEAFF. In DNA form, the CDR3 reads TGTGCCAGCTCCCCGGGGGGGAACACTGAAGCTTTCTTT. Full variable domain (remainder filled in from reference TRBV11-3 and TRBJ1-1): EAGVVQSPRYKIIEKKQPVAFWCNPISGHNTLYWYLQNLGQGPELLIRYENEEAVDDSQLPKDRFSAERLKGVDSTLKIQPAELGDSAVYLCASSPGGNTEAFFGQGTRLTVV.

CDR3 sequence (DNA): TGTGCCAGCAGTTACCCCGGGCGTCGGGGGAACACTGAAGCTTTCTTT. Translating it yields CASSYPGRRGNTEAFF. This chain joins TRBV6-5 and TRBJ1-1; D call uncertain. Germline-derived CDR1 and CDR2 are MNHEY and SVGAGI. This CDR3 region has 16 residues. V was trimmed by 2 bases and J by 1 base, leaving 14 bases between them.

V usage is TRBV2 and J usage is TRBJ2-7; weak D call: TRBD2 (6 bases). The CDR3 contains 12 residues. Germline V gene lookup returns CDR1 SNHLY and CDR2 FYNNEI. The germline V and J ends were trimmed by 8 bases and 3 bases, with 11 bases remaining between them. CDR3 bases: TGTGCCAGCGGGGGACTGTTCTACGAGCAGTACTTC. It encodes CASGGLFYEQYF.

The V gene is TRBV2, the J gene TRBJ1-2, with D perhaps matching TRBD1 (5 bases). V was shortened by 5 bases and J by 3 bases, with 19 bases between the two germline ends. The CDR3 extends over 16 amino acids. The germline gives CDR1 SNHLY, CDR2 FYNNEI. CDR3 coding DNA: TGTGCCAGCAGTCGGGACCATATGGACTATTACTATGGCTACACCTTC. Translating gives CASSRDHMDYYYGYTF.

The V gene is TRBV13, the J gene TRBJ2-6, with D tentatively TRBD1 (5 bases). CDR1 and CDR2 from the germline V gene are PRHDT and FYEKMQ (reference sequence). V dropped 5 bases and J dropped 0 bases, with 29 bases sitting between them. This CDR3 contains 22 residues. CDR3 DNA sequence: TGTGCCAGCAGCAGAAGGCTGTGGTGGGCACAGGACCAATACTCTGGGGCCAACGTCCTGACTTTC. Residues: CASSRRLWWAQDQYSGANVLTF.

This chain uses TRBV30 with TRBJ2-7; a possible D gene is TRBD1 (6 bases). The CDR3 runs to 13 residues. V lost 3 bases to trimming and J lost 3 bases, with 12 bases between them. Germline CDR1 and CDR2: GTSNPN and SVGIG (reference sequence). CDR3 DNA: TGTGCCTGGAGGACGGGACAAAACTACGAGCAGTACTTC. Amino acids: CAWRTGQNYEQYF.

The V and J genes are TRBV5-4 and TRBJ2-7; D might be TRBD2 (5 bases). CDR1 SGHNT and CDR2 YYREEE come from the germline V gene (reference sequence). The CDR3 totals 13 residues. V was shortened by 1 base and J by 2 bases, with 7 bases between the two germline ends. CDR3 bases: TGTGCCAGCAGCTTGTCGGGGACCTACGAGCAGTACTTC. Protein: CASSLSGTYEQYF.

CDR3 coding DNA: TGTGCCAGTAGTATTGGCGGGACAGGGAATGAAGCTTTCTTT. It translates to CASSIGGTGNEAFF. V usage is TRBV19 and J usage is TRBJ1-1; 9 nucleotides line up with TRBD1. Germline CDR1 reads LNHDA; CDR2 reads SQIVND (reference sequence). Unmatched junction bases numbered 6, after V lost 3 bases and J lost 7 bases. The CDR3 contains 14 residues.

This clone has a single count. The V and J genes are TRBV2 and TRBJ1-4; D remains ambiguous. Germline V CDR1 and CDR2: SNHLY, FYNNEI. Trimming removed 2 bases at V and 1 base at J, with 20 bases between. This CDR3 contains 19 residues. DNA of the CDR3: TGTGCCAGCAGTGAAATGGGCTGGACTGGGATAGGAACTAATGAAAAACTGTTTTTT. Amino acid sequence: CASSEMGWTGIGTNEKLFF.

A few counts support this clone. V and J are TRBV30 and TRBJ1-6; no clear D gene. The CDR3 is made up of 13 amino acids. In germline, CDR1 is GTSNPN, CDR2 SVGIG (reference sequence). The V end lost 6 bases, the J end lost 6 bases, and 12 bases lay between the germline ends. CDR3 DNA sequence: TGTGCCTGTGACCGGGAGGGTAATTCACCCCTCCACTTT. The encoded protein is CACDREGNSPLHF.

The CDR3 spells CASSALLGGEQYF. CDR3 DNA sequence: TGTGCCAGCAGTGCCCTTCTCGGGGGCGAGCAGTACTTC. V is TRBV2 and J is TRBJ2-7; a weak D match, TRBD2 (6 bases). Germline V gene lookup returns CDR1 SNHLY and CDR2 FYNNEI. The V end was cut by 4 bases, the J end by 6 bases, with 13 bases between. The CDR3 is 13 residues long. Full variable domain (rest looked up from reference TRBV2 and TRBJ2-7): EPEVTQTPSHQVTQMGQEVILRCVPISNHLYFYWYRQILGQKVEFLVSFYNNEISEKSEIFDDQFSVERPDGSNFTLKIRSTKLEDSAMYFCASSALLGGEQYFGPGTRLTVT.

V and J are TRBV7-8 and TRBJ2-5, with 9 bases aligning to TRBD2. The CDR3 runs to 18 residues. V dropped 1 base and J dropped 5; count of bases not matched to a gene: 14. In germline, CDR1 is SGHVS, CDR2 FQNEAQ. CDR3 nucleotide sequence: TGTGCCAGCAGCTTAGAGCTCCTAGGTAGCGGGAGAATGGAGACCCAGTACTTC. Translating it yields CASSLELLGSGRMETQYF.

The gene calls are TRBV2 and TRBJ1-3; tentatively, D is TRBD1 (5 bases). V was clipped by 4 bases and J by 0 bases, with 7 bases between them. Germline V gene data show CDR1 as SNHLY and CDR2 as FYNNEI. This CDR3 spans 14 amino acids. As DNA, the CDR3 is TGTGCCAGCAGTGCGACAGCCTCTGGAAACACCATATATTTT. Its translation is CASSATASGNTIYF.

The V call is TRBV6-6, the J call TRBJ1-1; no firm D call. The CDR3 spans 13 residues. Germline CDR1 reads MNHNY; CDR2 reads SVGAGI (reference sequence). V was pared by 3 bases and J by 8 bases, with 13 bases between. CDR3 sequence (DNA): TGTGCCAGCAGTTATAATCGGGGATCAGAAGCTTTCTTT. Protein: CASSYNRGSEAFF.

The V call is TRBV27, the J call TRBJ1-5; 7 nucleotides align to TRBD1. The CDR3 extends over 16 amino acids. V was pared by 5 bases and J by 5 bases, with 12 bases of the junction left unmatched. Germline CDR1 and CDR2: MNHEY and SMNVEV (reference sequence). Here the CDR3 DNA reads TGTGCCAGCAGTGATTACGCCGGGACAGCTTATCAGCCCCAGCATTTT. Residues: CASSDYAGTAYQPQHF.

V and J are TRBV28 and TRBJ2-7; 10 nucleotides line up with TRBD1. CDR1 is MDHEN, CDR2 SYDVKM, per germline. The CDR3 length is 15 residues. J was trimmed by 2 bases and V by 5 bases; bases with no gene match: 6. CDR3 loop: CASSHWTGGTYEQYF. The CDR3 DNA sequence: TGTGCCAGCAGTCATTGGACAGGGGGAACCTACGAGCAGTACTTC.

This chain links TRBV11-3 with TRBJ2-1; 7 bases are shared with TRBD2. CDR3 length: 15 amino acids. Per germline, CDR1 SGHNT and CDR2 YENEEA. Trimming took 5 bases from V and 2 from J; bases not matched to a gene: 6. The CDR3 sequence: CASSPGLPPYNEQFF. CDR3 coding DNA: TGTGCCAGCAGCCCGGGACTACCCCCCTACAATGAGCAGTTCTTC.

The J gene is TRBJ1-2, the V gene TRBV10-3; 9 nucleotides line up with TRBD1. Germline values: CDR1 ENHRY, CDR2 SYGVKD. The CDR3 is 14 amino acids. V was clipped by 6 bases and J by 1 base; unmatched bases: 3. The CDR3 protein is CAIRGTGLNYGYTF. DNA of the CDR3: TGTGCCATCAGGGGGACAGGGCTTAACTATGGCTACACCTTC.

The V and J genes are TRBV7-2 and TRBJ2-7; D unresolved. Trimming removed 5 bases from V and 5 bases from J, with 7 bases in between. This CDR3 is 11 amino acids long. Germline V CDR1 and CDR2: SGHTA, FQGNSA. The DNA for the CDR3 is TGTGCCAGCAGCCTCACGGACGAGCAGTACTTC. This translates into CASSLTDEQYF. Based on the CDR3 plus reference TRBV7-2 and TRBJ2-7, the full variable domain is GAGVSQSPSNKVTEKGKDVELRCDPISGHTALYWYRQSLGQGLEFLIYFQGNSAPDKSGLPSDRFSAERTGGSVSTLTIQRTQQEDSAVYLCASSLTDEQYFGPGTRLTVT.

The chain links TRBV28 to TRBJ1-1, with D hard to call. The CDR3 runs to 16 residues. CDR1 and CDR2 (germline): MDHEN, SYDVKM. Trimming left V 3 bases short and J 1 base short, with 15 bases between. CDR3: CASSFAMRITNTEAFF. The DNA of the CDR3 is TGTGCCAGCAGTTTCGCCATGCGGATCACGAACACTGAAGCTTTCTTT.

The V gene is TRBV4-1, the J gene TRBJ2-1; tentative D call: TRBD2 (6 bases). The CDR3 length is 13 residues. The V gene's germline CDR1 is MGHRA and CDR2 YSYEKL. Trimming removed 5 bases at V and 6 bases at J, with 11 bases between. Here the CDR3 reads CASSFLTSNEQFF. DNA for the CDR3: TGCGCCAGCAGCTTTTTGACTAGCAATGAGCAGTTCTTC.

This sequence joins TRBV5-8 and TRBJ2-7, with TRBD2 matching 7 bases. Germline CDR1 and CDR2: SGHTS and YDEGEE. J was trimmed by 4 bases and V by 1 base; bases with no gene match: 11. The CDR3 loop spans 16 amino acids. The CDR3: CASSLFGWREPYEQYF. The CDR3 nucleotides read TGTGCCAGCAGCTTGTTCGGGTGGCGGGAGCCTTACGAGCAGTACTTC.